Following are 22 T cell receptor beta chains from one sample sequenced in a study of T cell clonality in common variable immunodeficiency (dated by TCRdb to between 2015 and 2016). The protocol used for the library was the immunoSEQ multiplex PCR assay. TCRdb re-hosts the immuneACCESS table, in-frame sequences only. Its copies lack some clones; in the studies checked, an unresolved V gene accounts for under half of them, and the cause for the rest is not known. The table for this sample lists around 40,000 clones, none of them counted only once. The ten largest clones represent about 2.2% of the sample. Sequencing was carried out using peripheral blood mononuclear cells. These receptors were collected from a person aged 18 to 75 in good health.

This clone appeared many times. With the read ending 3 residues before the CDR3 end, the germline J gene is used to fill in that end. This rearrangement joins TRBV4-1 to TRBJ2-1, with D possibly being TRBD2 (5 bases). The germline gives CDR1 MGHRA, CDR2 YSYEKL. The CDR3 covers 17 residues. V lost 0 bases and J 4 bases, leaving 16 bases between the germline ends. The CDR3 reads CASSQDLTSGTYNEQFF. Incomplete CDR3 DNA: TGCGCCAGCAGCCAAGATCTTACGAGCGGTACTTACAATGAG.

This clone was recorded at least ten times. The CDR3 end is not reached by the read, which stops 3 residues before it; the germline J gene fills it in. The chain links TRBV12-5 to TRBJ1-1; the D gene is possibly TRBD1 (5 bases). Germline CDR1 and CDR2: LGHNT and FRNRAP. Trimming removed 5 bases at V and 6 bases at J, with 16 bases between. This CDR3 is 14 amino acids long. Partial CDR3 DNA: TGTGCTAGTGGTGATGGCAGGGCTAGGTCTGAA. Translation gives CASGDGRARSE. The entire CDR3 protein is CASGDGRARSEAFF.

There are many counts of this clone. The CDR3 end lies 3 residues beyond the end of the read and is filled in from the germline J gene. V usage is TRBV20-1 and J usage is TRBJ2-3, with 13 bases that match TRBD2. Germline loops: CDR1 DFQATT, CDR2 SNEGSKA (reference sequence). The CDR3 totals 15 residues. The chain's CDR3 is CSARGTSGMGETQYF. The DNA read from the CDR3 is TGCAGTGCTAGGGGGACTAGCGGGATGGGGGAGACG.

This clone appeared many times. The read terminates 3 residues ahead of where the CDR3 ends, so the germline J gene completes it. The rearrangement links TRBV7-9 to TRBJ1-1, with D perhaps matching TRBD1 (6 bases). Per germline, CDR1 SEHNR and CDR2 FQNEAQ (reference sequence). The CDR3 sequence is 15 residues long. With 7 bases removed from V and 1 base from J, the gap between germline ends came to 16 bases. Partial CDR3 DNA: TGTGCCAGCACCGCTATGGACAGACCGAACACTGAA. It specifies CASTAMDRPNTE. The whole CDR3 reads CASTAMDRPNTEAFF.

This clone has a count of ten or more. The sequenced part of the CDR3 DNA is TGCAGTGCTAGAGAACCCTCCCCAGCGGGGGGGCTGGACGAG. Its translation is CSAREPSPAGGLDE. The entire CDR3 is CSAREPSPAGGLDEQYF. The rearrangement links TRBV20-1 to TRBJ2-7, with TRBD2 matching over 10 bases. The CDR3 end is not reached by the read, which stops 3 residues before it; the germline J gene fills it in. Looked up from germline, CDR1 is DFQATT and CDR2 is SNEGSKA (reference sequence). With V trimmed by 0 bases and J by 5 bases, 13 bases remained unmatched. This CDR3 is built from 17 residues.

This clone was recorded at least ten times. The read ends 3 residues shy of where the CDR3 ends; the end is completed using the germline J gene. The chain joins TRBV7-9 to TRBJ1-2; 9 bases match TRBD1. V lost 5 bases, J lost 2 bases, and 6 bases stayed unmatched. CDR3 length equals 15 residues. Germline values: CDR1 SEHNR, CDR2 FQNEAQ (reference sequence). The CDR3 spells CASSPQGTGNYGYTF. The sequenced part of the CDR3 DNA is TGTGCCAGCAGCCCCCAAGGGACAGGGAACTATGGC.

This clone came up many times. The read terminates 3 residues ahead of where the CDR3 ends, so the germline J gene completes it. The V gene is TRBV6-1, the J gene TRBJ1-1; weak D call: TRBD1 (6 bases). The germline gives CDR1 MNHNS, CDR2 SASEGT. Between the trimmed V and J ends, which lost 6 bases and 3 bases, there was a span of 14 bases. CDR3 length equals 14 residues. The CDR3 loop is CASREQGGDTEAFF. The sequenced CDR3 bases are TGTGCCAGCAGGGAACAGGGAGGTGACACTGAA.

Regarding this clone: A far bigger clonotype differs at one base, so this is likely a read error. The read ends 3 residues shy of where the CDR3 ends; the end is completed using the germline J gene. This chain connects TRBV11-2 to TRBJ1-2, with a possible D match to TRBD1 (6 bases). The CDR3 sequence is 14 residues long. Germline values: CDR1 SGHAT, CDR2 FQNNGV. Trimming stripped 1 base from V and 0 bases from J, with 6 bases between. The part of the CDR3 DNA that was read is TGTGCCAGCAGCTTAGCAGGGGCTAACTATGGC. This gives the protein CASSLAGANYG. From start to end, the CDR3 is CASSLAGANYGYTF.

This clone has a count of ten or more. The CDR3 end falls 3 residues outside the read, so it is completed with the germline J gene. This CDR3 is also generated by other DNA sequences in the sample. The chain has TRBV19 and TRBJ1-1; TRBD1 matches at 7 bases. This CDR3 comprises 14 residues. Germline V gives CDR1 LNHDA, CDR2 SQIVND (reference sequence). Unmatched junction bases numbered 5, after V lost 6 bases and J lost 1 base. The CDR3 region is CASRPQGGNTEAFF. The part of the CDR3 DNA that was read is TGTGCCAGTAGGCCCCAGGGGGGGAACACTGAA.

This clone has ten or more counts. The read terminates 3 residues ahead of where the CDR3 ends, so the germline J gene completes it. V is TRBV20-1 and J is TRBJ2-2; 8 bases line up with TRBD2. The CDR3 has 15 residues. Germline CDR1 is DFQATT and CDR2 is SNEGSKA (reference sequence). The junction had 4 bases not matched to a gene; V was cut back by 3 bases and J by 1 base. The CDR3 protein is CSASTSGRNTGELFF. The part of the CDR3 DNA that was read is TGCAGTGCTAGTACCAGCGGGAGGAACACCGGGGAG.

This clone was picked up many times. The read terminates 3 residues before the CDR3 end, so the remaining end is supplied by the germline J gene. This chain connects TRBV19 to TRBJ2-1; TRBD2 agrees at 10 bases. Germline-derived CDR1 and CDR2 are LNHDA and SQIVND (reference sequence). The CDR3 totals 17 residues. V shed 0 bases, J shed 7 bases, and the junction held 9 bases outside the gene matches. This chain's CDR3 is CASSIEGAGGLANEQFF. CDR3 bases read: TGTGCCAGTAGTATAGAAGGAGCGGGGGGGCTGGCAAATGAG.

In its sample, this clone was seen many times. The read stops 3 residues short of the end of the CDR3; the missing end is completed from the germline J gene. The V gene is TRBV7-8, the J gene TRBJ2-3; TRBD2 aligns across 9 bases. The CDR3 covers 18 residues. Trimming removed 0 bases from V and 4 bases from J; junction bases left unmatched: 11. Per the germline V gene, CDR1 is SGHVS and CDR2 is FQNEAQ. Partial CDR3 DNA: TGTGCCAGCAGCTTAGCAAAACCGGGACTAGCATTTTCAGATACG. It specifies CASSLAKPGLAFSDT. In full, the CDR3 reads CASSLAKPGLAFSDTQYF.

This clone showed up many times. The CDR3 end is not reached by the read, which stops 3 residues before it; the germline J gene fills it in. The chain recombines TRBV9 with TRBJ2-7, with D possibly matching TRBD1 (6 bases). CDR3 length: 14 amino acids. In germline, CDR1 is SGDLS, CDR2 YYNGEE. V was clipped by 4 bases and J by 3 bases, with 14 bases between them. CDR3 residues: CASSPGTFLYEQYF. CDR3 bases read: TGTGCCAGCAGCCCAGGGACATTTCTCTACGAG. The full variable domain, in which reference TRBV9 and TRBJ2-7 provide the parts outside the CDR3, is DSGVTQTPKHLITATGQRVTLRCSPRSGDLSVYWYQQSLDQGLQFLIQYYNGEERAKGNILERFSAQQFPDLHSELNLSSLELGDSALYFCASSPGTFLYEQYFGPGTRLTVT.

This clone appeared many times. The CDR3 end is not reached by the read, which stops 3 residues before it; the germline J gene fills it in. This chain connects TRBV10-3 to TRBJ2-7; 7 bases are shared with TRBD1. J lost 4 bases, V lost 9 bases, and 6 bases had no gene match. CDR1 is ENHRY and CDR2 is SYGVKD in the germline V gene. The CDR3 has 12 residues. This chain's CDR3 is CAIRQGGYEQYF. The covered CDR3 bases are TGTGCCATTAGACAGGGTGGTTACGAG.

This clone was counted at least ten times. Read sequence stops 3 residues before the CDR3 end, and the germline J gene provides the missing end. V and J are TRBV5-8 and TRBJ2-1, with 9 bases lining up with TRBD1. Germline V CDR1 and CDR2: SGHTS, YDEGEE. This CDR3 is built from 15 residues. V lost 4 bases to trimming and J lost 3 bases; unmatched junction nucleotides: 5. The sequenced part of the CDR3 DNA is TGTGCCAGCAGCCCCGGGACAGGGATCTACAATGAG. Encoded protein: CASSPGTGIYNE. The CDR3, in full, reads CASSPGTGIYNEQFF.

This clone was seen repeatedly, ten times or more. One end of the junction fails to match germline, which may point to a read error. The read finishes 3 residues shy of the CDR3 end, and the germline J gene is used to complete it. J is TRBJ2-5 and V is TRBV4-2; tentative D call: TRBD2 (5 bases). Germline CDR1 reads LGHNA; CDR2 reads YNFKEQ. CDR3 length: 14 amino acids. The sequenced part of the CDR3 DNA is TGCGCCAGCAGCCAAGCCGACTACCCAGAGACC. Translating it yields CASSQADYPET. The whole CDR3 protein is CASSQADYPETQYF.

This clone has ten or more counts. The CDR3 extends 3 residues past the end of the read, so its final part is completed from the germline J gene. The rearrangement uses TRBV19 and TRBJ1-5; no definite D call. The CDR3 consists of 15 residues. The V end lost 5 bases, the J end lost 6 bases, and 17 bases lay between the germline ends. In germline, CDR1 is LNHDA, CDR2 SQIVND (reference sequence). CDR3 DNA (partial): TGTGCCAGTAGTCGAACAGAGACGGTTAGTCAGCCC. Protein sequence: CASSRTETVSQP. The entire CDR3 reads CASSRTETVSQPQHF.

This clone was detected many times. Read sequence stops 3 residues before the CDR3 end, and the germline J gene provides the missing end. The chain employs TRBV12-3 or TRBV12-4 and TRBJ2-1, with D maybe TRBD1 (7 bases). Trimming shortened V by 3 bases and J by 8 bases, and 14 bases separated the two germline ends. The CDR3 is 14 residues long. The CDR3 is CASSFGGGNDEQFF. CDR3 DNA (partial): TGTGCCAGCAGTTTCGGAGGGGGCAACGATGAG.

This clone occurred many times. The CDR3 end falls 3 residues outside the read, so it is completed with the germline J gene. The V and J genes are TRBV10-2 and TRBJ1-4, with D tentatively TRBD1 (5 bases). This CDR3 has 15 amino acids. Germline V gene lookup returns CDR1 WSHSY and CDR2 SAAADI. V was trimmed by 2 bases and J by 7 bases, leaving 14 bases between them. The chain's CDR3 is CASSEVPGGSEKLFF. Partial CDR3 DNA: TGCGCCAGCAGTGAGGTTCCCGGGGGGAGTGAAAAA.

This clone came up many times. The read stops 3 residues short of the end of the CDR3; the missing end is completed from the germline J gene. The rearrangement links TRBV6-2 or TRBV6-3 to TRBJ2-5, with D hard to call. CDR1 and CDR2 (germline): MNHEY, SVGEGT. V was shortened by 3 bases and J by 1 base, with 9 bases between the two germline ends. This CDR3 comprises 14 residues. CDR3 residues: CASSYEVRQETQYF. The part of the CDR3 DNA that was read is TGTGCCAGCAGTTATGAGGTTCGCCAAGAGACC.

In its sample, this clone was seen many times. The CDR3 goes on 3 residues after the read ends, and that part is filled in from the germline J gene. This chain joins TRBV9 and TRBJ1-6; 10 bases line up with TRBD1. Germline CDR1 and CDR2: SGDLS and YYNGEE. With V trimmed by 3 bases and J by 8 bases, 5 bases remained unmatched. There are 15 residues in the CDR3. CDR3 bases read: TGTGCCAGCAGCGCCGGGACAGGGGTTTATTCACCC. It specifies CASSAGTGVYSP. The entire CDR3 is CASSAGTGVYSPLHF. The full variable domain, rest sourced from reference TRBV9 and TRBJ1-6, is DSGVTQTPKHLITATGQRVTLRCSPRSGDLSVYWYQQSLDQGLQFLIQYYNGEERAKGNILERFSAQQFPDLHSELNLSSLELGDSALYFCASSAGTGVYSPLHFGNGTRLTVT.

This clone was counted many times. CDR3 in amino acids: CASTSGGLPNEQYF. The DNA read from the CDR3 is TGTGCCAGCACCTCTGGTGGCCTTCCCAACGAG. J is TRBJ2-7 and V is TRBV7-9; D is undetermined. The read ends 3 residues early relative to the CDR3; the germline J gene fills the gap. Trimming took off 7 bases at V and 5 bases at J, with 18 bases between the two ends. The CDR3 is 14 amino acids. Germline V gene lookup returns CDR1 SEHNR and CDR2 FQNEAQ (reference sequence).